Listed here are 9 T cell receptor beta chains from one sample, sequenced in a study of control samples from healthy donors and cancer patients. Here immunoSEQ multiplex PCR was the method, and the copy in TCRdb shows in-frame clones only, minus some. The sample yields about 98,000 clones, roughly 78% seen once. The sequenced sample consisted of blood. The source is a man between 60 and 70 years old in good health.

The chain combines TRBV10-3 with TRBJ1-4; D gene uncertain. The CDR3 totals 14 residues. V dropped 10 bases and J dropped 0 bases, with 12 bases sitting between them. The V gene's germline CDR1 is ENHRY and CDR2 SYGVKD. The CDR3 loop reads CATREPTTNEKLFF. CDR3 DNA sequence: TGTGCCACCCGGGAGCCGACAACTAATGAAAAACTGTTTTTT.

V usage is TRBV30 and J usage is TRBJ2-7; possibly TRBD2 for D (6 bases). CDR1 is GTSNPN, CDR2 SVGIG, per germline (reference sequence). This CDR3 region has 11 residues. With 5 bases removed from V and 7 bases from J, the gap between germline ends came to 12 bases. CDR3 nucleotide sequence: TGTGCCTGGGGAGGGTCACAGGAGCAGTACTTC. It yields the protein CAWGGSQEQYF.

This clone was recorded a few times. CDR3 nucleotide sequence: TGTGCCAGCGAGCTTACTGGGAATTCACCCCTCCACTTT. It translates to CASELTGNSPLHF. The chain couples TRBV7-9 to TRBJ1-6, with D hard to call. The CDR3 length is 13 residues. The V and J ends lost 8 bases and 7 bases respectively, with 12 bases between them. From germline, CDR1 is SEHNR and CDR2 FQNEAQ (reference sequence).

V and J are TRBV19 and TRBJ1-2; the D is unclear. Trimming stripped 3 bases from V and 5 bases from J, with 13 bases between. Germline loops: CDR1 LNHDA, CDR2 SQIVND (reference sequence). There are 14 residues in the CDR3. Written as DNA, the CDR3 is TGTGCCAGTAGTATCGGCCAAATAGATTATGGCTACACCTTC. Its translation is CASSIGQIDYGYTF. Supplemented by reference TRBV19 and TRBJ1-2, the full variable domain reads DGGITQSPKYLFRKEGQNVTLSCEQNLNHDAMYWYRQDPGQGLRLIYYSQIVNDFQKGDIAEGYSVSREKKESFPLTVTSAQKNPTAFYLCASSIGQIDYGYTFGSGTRLTVV.

The chain is built from TRBV29-1 and TRBJ2-2, with a possible D match to TRBD1 (6 bases). Per the germline V gene, CDR1 is SQVTM and CDR2 is ANQGSEA. The CDR3 covers 14 residues. V shed 7 bases and J shed 6 bases, with 18 bases lying between them. The CDR3 is CSGQTQGLSGELFF. In DNA, the CDR3 is TGCAGCGGTCAGACACAGGGTTTGTCCGGGGAGCTGTTTTTT.

The rearrangement uses TRBV19 and TRBJ2-7; 7 bases fit TRBD2. J lost 6 bases, V lost 6 bases, and 11 bases had no gene match. The CDR3 has 14 residues. CDR1 LNHDA and CDR2 SQIVND come from the germline V gene (reference sequence). The CDR3 loop reads CASSLTGTIPEQYF. CDR3 DNA: TGTGCCAGTAGCCTGACCGGGACTATCCCCGAGCAGTACTTC.

This clone is a singleton in its sample. The chain combines TRBV30 with TRBJ2-5; D possibly corresponds to TRBD2 (7 bases). The CDR3 contains 14 residues. V was cut by 2 bases and J by 3 bases, with 13 bases left in between. Germline assignment: CDR1 GTSNPN and CDR2 SVGIG (reference sequence). In DNA form, the CDR3 reads TGTGCCTGGAGTAAAGGGGGGGAGAAAGAGACCCAGTACTTC. It yields the protein CAWSKGGEKETQYF. Drawing the rest from reference TRBV30 and TRBJ2-5, the complete variable domain is SQTIHQWPATLVQPVGSPLSLECTVEGTSNPNLYWYRQAAGRGLQLLFYSVGIGQISSEVPQNLSASRPQDRQFILSSKKLLLSDSGFYLCAWSKGGEKETQYFGPGTRLLVL.

The chain joins TRBV11-2 to TRBJ2-5; 9 bases line up with TRBD1. The CDR3 has 14 amino acids. Germline assignment: CDR1 SGHAT and CDR2 FQNNGV. The V and J ends lost 3 bases and 4 bases, in that order; junction bases with no gene match: 3. Written as DNA, the CDR3 is TGTGCCAGCAGCTTCGGACAGGGGACAGAGACCCAGTACTTC. Amino acid sequence: CASSFGQGTETQYF.

This clone was seen a handful of times. This chain joins TRBV5-4 and TRBJ1-4, with D perhaps TRBD1 (6 bases). The germline CDR1 and CDR2 sequences are SGHNT and YYREEE (reference sequence). The V end was cut by 6 bases, the J end by 5 bases, with 17 bases between. The CDR3 has 15 residues. Written as DNA, the CDR3 is TGTGCCAGCAAGATCGGGGGCCGGGGGAATGAAAAACTGTTTTTT. This codes for CASKIGGRGNEKLFF.